These T cell receptor beta chains were read from a single sample in a study of PD-1 blockade in classical Hodgkin lymphoma. Only in-frame clones appear in the TCRdb table, and some are missing; sequencing was by immunoSEQ multiplex PCR. The table shows 25,000 to 30,000 clones, with around 77% occurring only once. Sequenced here: peripheral blood mononuclear cells (PBMCs), sampled before the fourth cycle of nivolumab. These receptors were taken from a human donor with classical Hodgkin lymphoma. The CDR3 runs from the conserved cysteine through the conserved F or W. The D gene is left open where the match is weak. Not all rows give a size; the values are once, few, many and, for expanded clones, a class.

d_gene | j_gene | len | v_gene | abundance | CDR3aa | CDR3nt
TRBD2 | TRBJ2-3 | 12 | TRBV6-6 | NA | CASRSGGDTQYF | TGTGCCAGCAGGTCGGGGGGGGATACGCAGTATTTT
TRBD2 | TRBJ2-7 | 13 | TRBV7-3 | once | CASSPTGGGEQYF | TGTGCCAGCAGCCCCACGGGGGGAGGGGAGCAGTACTTC
TRBD1 | TRBJ2-6 | 17 | TRBV2 | NA | CASSEGQVRSGANVLTF | TGTGCCAGCAGTGAGGGACAGGTCAGGTCTGGGGCCAACGTCCTGACTTTC
NA | TRBJ2-7 | 11 | TRBV2 | NA | CASSEWSEQYF | TGTGCCAGCAGTGAATGGAGCGAGCAGTACTTC
NA | TRBJ2-1 | 14 | TRBV6-4 | NA | CASSDSLAQSGQFF | TGTGCCAGCAGTGACAGCCTAGCACAATCAGGGCAGTTCTTC
NA | TRBJ1-1 | 16 | TRBV21-1 | NA | CASSNLRQVWDTEAFF | TGTGCCAGCAGCAACCTAAGACAGGTTTGGGACACTGAAGCTTTCTTT
NA | TRBJ1-5 | 16 | TRBV19 | once | CASSMGGGPYNQPQHF | TGTGCCAGTAGTATGGGCGGCGGACCTTATAATCAGCCCCAGCATTTT
NA | TRBJ2-1 | 13 | TRBV28 | NA | CASSLGTRDEQFF | TGTGCCAGCAGTTTAGGAACTCGAGATGAGCAGTTCTTC
TRBD1 | TRBJ2-1 | 15 | TRBV5-4 | NA | CASSLAGQGAHEQFF | TGTGCCAGCAGCTTGGCGGGACAGGGGGCGCATGAGCAGTTCTTC
NA | TRBJ2-1 | 15 | TRBV7-9 | NA | CASRRPGTPINEQFF | TGTGCCAGCAGGCGACCCGGGACCCCCATCAATGAGCAGTTCTTC
TRBD2 | TRBJ2-5 | 14 | TRBV27 | NA | CASSFRSGRETQYF | TGTGCCAGCAGTTTTCGTAGCGGGAGAGAGACCCAGTACTTC
TRBD2 | TRBJ2-7 | 14 | TRBV5-1 | NA | CASSPSGRTYEQYF | TGCGCCAGCAGCCCTAGCGGGAGGACCTACGAGCAGTACTTC
TRBD1 | TRBJ1-1 | 15 | TRBV6-1 | once | CASSEGTVFNTEAFF | TGTGCCAGCAGTGAGGGGACAGTTTTCAACACTGAAGCTTTCTTT
NA | TRBJ2-7 | 14 | TRBV28 | NA | CATNLGLKAHEQYF | TGTGCCACCAACTTGGGTCTAAAGGCACACGAGCAGTACTTC
NA | TRBJ1-4 | 16 | TRBV5-5 | few | CASSFFETGLGEKLFF | TGTGCCAGCAGCTTTTTTGAGACAGGACTCGGTGAAAAACTGTTTTTT
TRBD2 | TRBJ2-1 | 18 | TRBV28 | NA | CASSLTSGRLSSYNEQFF | TGTGCCAGCAGTTTAACTAGCGGGAGGCTGAGCTCCTACAATGAGCAGTTCTTC
NA | TRBJ1-1 | 13 | TRBV5-4 | NA | CASFTGPNTEAFF | TGTGCCAGCTTCACAGGCCCGAACACTGAAGCTTTCTTT
NA | TRBJ2-1 | 15 | TRBV18 | NA | CASSPRQDSYNEQFF | TGTGCCAGCTCACCTAGACAGGACTCCTACAATGAGCAGTTCTTC
NA | TRBJ1-3 | 17 | TRBV30 | few | CAWSVKVPGLAGNTIYF | TGTGCCTGGAGTGTAAAAGTCCCCGGCTTGGCTGGAAACACCATATATTTT
NA | TRBJ2-7 | 14 | TRBV6-1 | NA | CASSEPQGYYEQYF | TGTGCCAGCAGTGAACCCCAGGGATACTACGAGCAGTACTTC
TRBD2 | TRBJ2-3 | 18 | TRBV18 | NA | CASSPRGTSGRRGDTQYF | TGTGCCAGCTCACCAAGGGGGACTAGCGGGAGAAGAGGGGATACGCAGTATTTT
TRBD2 | TRBJ2-3 | 20 | TRBV27 | NA | CASSQKGLAGGCSSTDTQYF | TGTGCCAGCAGTCAAAAAGGCCTAGCGGGAGGCTGTTCTAGCACAGATACGCAGTATTTT
NA | TRBJ1-5 | 14 | TRBV19 | NA | CASNLPGASGPQHF | TGTGCCAGTAACCTTCCGGGGGCTTCTGGGCCCCAGCATTTT
TRBD2 | TRBJ2-7 | 14 | TRBV19 | NA | CASSLAGASYEQYF | TGTGCCAGTAGTCTAGCGGGGGCTTCCTACGAGCAGTACTTC
NA | TRBJ2-7 | 15 | TRBV19 | NA | CASSSPRGLAYEQYF | TGTGCCAGTAGTAGCCCCAGGGGACTTGCGTACGAGCAGTACTTC
NA | TRBJ2-7 | 15 | TRBV6-1 | NA | CASSEAQGVNYEQYF | TGTGCCAGCAGTGAAGCGCAGGGTGTTAACTACGAGCAGTACTTC
NA | TRBJ2-1 | 15 | TRBV28 | medium-sized | CASSLLGNSYNEQFF | TGTGCCAGCAGTTTGCTGGGGAACTCCTACAATGAGCAGTTCTTC
NA | TRBJ2-7 | 14 | TRBV9 | few | CASSVDPASYEQYF | TGTGCCAGCAGCGTGGATCCGGCCTCTTACGAGCAGTACTTC
NA | TRBJ1-5 | 17 | TRBV27 | NA | CASKKLGREPSNQPQHF | TGTGCCAGCAAAAAACTTGGCAGGGAACCTAGCAATCAGCCCCAGCATTTT
NA | TRBJ2-7 | 14 | TRBV28 | NA | CASSRHTSGNEQYF | TGTGCCAGCAGTCGTCACACATCGGGGAACGAGCAGTACTTC
NA | TRBJ1-2 | 11 | TRBV19 | few | CASSMGDGYTF | TGTGCCAGTAGTATGGGGGATGGCTACACCTTC
TRBD2 | TRBJ2-7 | 17 | TRBV7-2 | NA | CASSLGRSGTITSEQYF | TGTGCCAGCAGCTTAGGACGTTCCGGGACTATTACTAGCGAGCAGTACTTC
TRBD2 | TRBJ2-2 | 15 | TRBV2 | few | CASTETSRDTGELFF | TGTGCCAGCACTGAGACTAGCCGTGACACCGGGGAGCTGTTTTTT
TRBD1 | TRBJ1-2 | 20 | TRBV4-1 | NA | CASSQMKQGLKFGSNYGYTF | TGCGCCAGCAGCCAAATGAAACAGGGGCTCAAATTCGGCTCTAACTATGGCTACACCTTC
NA | TRBJ2-5 | 14 | TRBV5-1 | few | CASSEDVGQETQYF | TGCGCCAGCAGCGAGGATGTGGGCCAAGAGACCCAGTACTTC
NA | TRBJ2-3 | 15 | TRBV6-1 | NA | CASTRPGYRANTQYF | TGTGCCAGCACTCGACCGGGCTACAGAGCGAATACGCAGTATTTT
NA | TRBJ2-7 | 13 | TRBV7-2 | NA | CASSLGFRKEQYF | TGTGCCAGCAGCTTAGGGTTCCGGAAAGAGCAGTACTTC
NA | TRBJ2-7 | 11 | TRBV10-3 | NA | CASSAAYEQYF | TGTGCCAGTTCCGCGGCCTACGAGCAGTACTTC
NA | TRBJ2-1 | 15 | TRBV28 | once | CASSKAGLSYNEQFF | TGTGCCAGCAGCAAGGCGGGACTCTCCTACAATGAGCAGTTCTTC
NA | TRBJ1-4 | 13 | TRBV18 | NA | CASSPGLNEKLFF | TGTGCCAGCTCACCCGGACTTAATGAAAAACTGTTTTTT
NA | TRBJ1-1 | 13 | TRBV6-1 | few | CASKRTVNTEAFF | TGTGCCAGCAAGAGGACAGTGAACACTGAAGCTTTCTTT
TRBD1 | TRBJ1-5 | 14 | TRBV5-1 | NA | CASSLDRGEQPQHF | TGCGCCAGCAGCTTGGACAGGGGTGAACAGCCCCAGCATTTT
NA | TRBJ2-7 | 14 | TRBV27 | NA | CASSPGTRTYEQYF | TGTGCCAGCAGTCCCGGGACGAGGACCTACGAGCAGTACTTC
TRBD1 | TRBJ2-5 | 14 | TRBV19 | NA | CASSNYRGEKTQYF | TGTGCCAGTAGCAACTACAGGGGTGAAAAGACCCAGTACTTC
TRBD2 | TRBJ2-1 | 15 | TRBV28 | NA | CASSSAGGANNEQFF | TGTGCCAGCAGTTCGGCGGGAGGGGCAAACAATGAGCAGTTCTTC
NA | TRBJ2-1 | 11 | TRBV20-1 | few | CSAYRTPEQFF | TGCAGTGCATATAGGACCCCCGAGCAGTTCTTC
NA | TRBJ2-5 | 15 | TRBV18 | once | CASSPSTGRGGAQYF | TGTGCCAGCTCACCGTCTACGGGACGCGGTGGGGCCCAGTACTTC
NA | TRBJ2-2 | 15 | TRBV5-1 | NA | CASSSRGPNTGELFF | TGCGCCAGCAGCTCCAGGGGCCCGAACACCGGGGAGCTGTTTTTT
NA | TRBJ2-7 | 14 | TRBV28 | NA | CASSFSDASYEQYF | TGTGCCAGCAGTTTTTCCGACGCGTCCTACGAGCAGTACTTC
TRBD2 | TRBJ2-2 | 21 | TRBV4-2 | NA | CASSLLLGTSGRAQNTGELFF | TGTGCCAGCAGCCTCCTTCTCGGGACTAGCGGGAGGGCCCAAAACACCGGGGAGCTGTTTTTT
NA | TRBJ1-5 | 14 | TRBV5-4 | few | CASSLSGVNQPQHF | TGTGCCAGCAGCTTATCAGGGGTTAATCAGCCCCAGCATTTT